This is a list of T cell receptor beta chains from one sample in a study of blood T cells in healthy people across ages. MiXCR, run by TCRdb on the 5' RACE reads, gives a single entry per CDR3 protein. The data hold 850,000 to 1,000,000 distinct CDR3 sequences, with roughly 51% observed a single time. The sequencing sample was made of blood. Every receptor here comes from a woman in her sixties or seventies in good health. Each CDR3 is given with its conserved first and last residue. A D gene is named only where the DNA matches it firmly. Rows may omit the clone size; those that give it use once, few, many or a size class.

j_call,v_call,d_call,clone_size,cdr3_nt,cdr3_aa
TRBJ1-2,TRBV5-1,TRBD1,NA,TGCGCCAGCAGCTTGGGGACAGGGGTCTACACCTTC,CASSLGTGVYTF
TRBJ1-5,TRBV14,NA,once,TGTGCCAGCAGTGGGGGATTGGGTCAGCCCCAGCATTTT,CASSGGLGQPQHF
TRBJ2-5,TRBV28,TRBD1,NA,TGTGCCAGCAGTTTAAGCCTCGGACAGGGCCGGGGAGAGACCCAGTACTTC,CASSLSLGQGRGETQYF
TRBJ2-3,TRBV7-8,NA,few,TGTGCCAGCAGTCCGCGCGGGGTTAGCGAATGGTTAACAGATACGCAGTATTTT,CASSPRGVSEWLTDTQYF
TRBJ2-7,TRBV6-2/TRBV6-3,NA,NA,TGTGCCAGCAGTTACTCGAGTAACGAGCAGTACTTC,CASSYSSNEQYF
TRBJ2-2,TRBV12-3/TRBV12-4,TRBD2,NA,TGTGCCAGCAGTTTCCCGGGGGGTACGAACACCGGGGAGCTGTTTTTT,CASSFPGGTNTGELFF
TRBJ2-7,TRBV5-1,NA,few,TGCGCCAGCAGCTTGGAAGACAGTGCGACCTACGAGCAGTACTTC,CASSLEDSATYEQYF
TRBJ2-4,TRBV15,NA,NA,TGTGCCAGCGGGGAGCCATGGAACATTCAGTACTTC,CASGEPWNIQYF
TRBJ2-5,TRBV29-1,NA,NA,TGCAGCCTTACGGGACACCCCGGCAGACTGTACTTC,CSLTGHPGRLYF
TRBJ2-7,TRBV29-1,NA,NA,TGCAGCGTTGAAGTCGCAAACGGGGCAGACTACGAGCAGTACTTC,CSVEVANGADYEQYF